These T cell receptor beta chains were read from a single sample in a study of identifying expanded T cells in peripheral blood. TCRdb's table, derived via immunoSEQ multiplex PCR, lists solely in-frame clones and lacks some. The sample carries nearly 60,000 clones, roughly 89% recorded once. The sequenced sample was blood. These receptors were obtained from a person aged 18 to 70 in good health. Both conserved end residues are part of each CDR3. A D gene is named only where the DNA matches it firmly. Some rows have no size entry. The others give once, few or many, or a class for an expanded clone.

v_call,clone_size,d_call,j_call,cdr3_nt,cdr3_aa
TRBV4-1,once,-,TRBJ1-3,TGCGCCAGCAGCCAAAAGCCCGGAGACTCTGGAAACACCATATATTTT,CASSQKPGDSGNTIYF
TRBV15,-,-,TRBJ2-3,TGTGCCACCAGAGCCACTAGCACAGATACGCAGTATTTT,CATRATSTDTQYF
TRBV6-6,-,-,TRBJ2-2,TGTGCCAGCAGTTACGATGGGGAGACCGGGGAGCTGTTTTTT,CASSYDGETGELFF
TRBV18,-,TRBD1,TRBJ1-5,TGTGCCAGCTCGCTCAGCCCCACAGGGGAAAGCAATCAGCCCCAGCATTTT,CASSLSPTGESNQPQHF
TRBV18,-,-,TRBJ1-4,TGTGCCAGCTCACCGGGCCCCACCCTTACAACTAATGAAAAACTGTTTTTT,CASSPGPTLTTNEKLFF
TRBV7-2,-,TRBD2,TRBJ2-7,TGTGCCAGCAGCCCGACTAGCGGGAGATCCTACGAGCAGTACTTC,CASSPTSGRSYEQYF
TRBV11-1,-,TRBD1,TRBJ1-1,TGTGCCAGCACCCTAGGGACAGCAAGTATGAACACTGAAGCTTTCTTT,CASTLGTASMNTEAFF
TRBV11-2,-,-,TRBJ1-6,TGTGCCAGCAGCCTAATGGACAATTCACCCCTCCACTTT,CASSLMDNSPLHF
TRBV28,-,-,TRBJ2-3,TGTGCCAGCAGTTCCGTCGGTCAGGGAACAGATACGCAGTATTTT,CASSSVGQGTDTQYF
TRBV2,few,-,TRBJ1-2,TGTGCCAGCAGCCCGTCCCGTTATCTCGGCTACACCTTC,CASSPSRYLGYTF
TRBV5-6,-,-,TRBJ1-4,TGTGCCAGCAGCTTCCGCATTGGGGCGGTGGAAAAACTGTTTTTT,CASSFRIGAVEKLFF
TRBV7-2,-,TRBD2,TRBJ2-7,TGTGCCAGCAGCTCGACGGGACTAGCGGGAGCCGAGCAGTACTTC,CASSSTGLAGAEQYF
TRBV19,once,-,TRBJ2-7,TGTGCCAGTAGTGCGAACGATCCGGGACGGAGCGCGATAGAGCAGTACTTC,CASSANDPGRSAIEQYF
TRBV6-5,-,TRBD1,TRBJ2-7,TGTGCCAGCAGCACCGACAGGGCAAGCTCCTACGAGCAGTACTTC,CASSTDRASSYEQYF
TRBV6-5,-,-,TRBJ2-7,TGTGCCAGCAGTGCAGGGGCAATCCGCGAGCAGTACTTC,CASSAGAIREQYF
TRBV5-6,-,-,TRBJ2-5,TGTGCCAGCAGCTTATTTAGCGCGGGCGAGGAGACCCAGTACTTC,CASSLFSAGEETQYF
TRBV2,-,-,TRBJ1-1,TGTGCCAGCAGTGTGCACAGGGTGTGGGACACTGAAGCTTTCTTT,CASSVHRVWDTEAFF
TRBV5-4,once,-,TRBJ2-2,TGTGCCAGCAGCCCCAACAAGGGTAACACCGGGGAGCTGTTTTTT,CASSPNKGNTGELFF
TRBV19,-,TRBD1,TRBJ1-4,TGTGCCAGTAGTCCTAGCTGGGACAGGAATGAAAAACTGTTTTTT,CASSPSWDRNEKLFF
TRBV28,-,-,TRBJ2-7,TGTGCCAGCAGTTTCGACGGAGAGGGGTACGAGCAGTACTTC,CASSFDGEGYEQYF
TRBV29-1,once,-,TRBJ1-1,TGCAGCGTTCTCCTCCTCGGGGGAAACACTGAAGCTTTCTTT,CSVLLLGGNTEAFF
TRBV19,-,TRBD1,TRBJ1-4,TGTGCCAGTAGTTGGGGGACAGGGGACGAAAAACTGTTTTTT,CASSWGTGDEKLFF